This passage covers 11 T cell receptor beta chains from one sample sequenced in a study of monozygotic twins with inflammatory bowel disease. TCRdb reprocessed the 5' RACE reads, with one entry per CDR3 protein and no DNA. This sample's table has about 380,000 distinct CDR3 sequences. The sample comprised blood. These receptors all come from a human donor with ulcerative colitis or Crohn's disease, or a healthy co-twin of an affected twin (not recorded which).

V is TRBV5-1 and J is TRBJ2-4; TCRdb outputs TRBD1, but without DNA this stays unchecked. This CDR3 spans 15 amino acids. Germline assignment: CDR1 SGHRS and CDR2 YFSETQ. The CDR3 loop is CASSAGQGGKNIQYF.

The CDR3 sequence: CASSSRGRGDQPQHF. The rearrangement joins TRBV7-9 to TRBJ1-5; TCRdb gives TRBD1 as the D gene, but with no DNA this cannot be confirmed. CDR3 size: 15 residues. Germline CDR1 SEHNR, CDR2 FQNEAQ (reference sequence).

The rearrangement links TRBV5-4 to TRBJ2-3; without DNA, the TCRdb call of TRBD2 cannot be checked. Germline V gene data show CDR1 as SGHNT and CDR2 as YYREEE (reference sequence). CDR3 size: 16 residues. The CDR3 sequence is CASSTHLAGVTDTQYF.

This chain joins TRBV25-1 and TRBJ2-3. The CDR3 loop spans 12 amino acids. The germline gives CDR1 MGHDK, CDR2 SYGVNS. The CDR3 sequence is CASSDSTDTQYF.

The V call is TRBV5-1, the J call TRBJ2-3; TCRdb picks TRBD1, but there is no DNA to check that call. Germline V gene lookup returns CDR1 SGHRS and CDR2 YFSETQ. This CDR3 comprises 13 residues. The CDR3 loop is CASSFGDPDTQYF.

The chain combines TRBV7-8 with TRBJ2-1. CDR1 is SGHVS and CDR2 is FQNEAQ in the germline V gene. CDR3 length equals 13 residues. CDR3 protein: CASSFISANEQFF.

This rearrangement joins TRBV7-6 to TRBJ2-7; TCRdb reports TRBD1, a call that lacks DNA to check it against. Per the germline V gene, CDR1 is SGHVS and CDR2 is FNYEAQ. This CDR3 has 14 amino acids. The CDR3 loop reads CASSLGGGPYEQYF.

This chain links TRBV7-2 with TRBJ2-7; TCRdb picks TRBD2, but there is no DNA to check that call. The CDR3 length is 13 residues. Germline CDR1 reads SGHTA; CDR2 reads FQGNSA. CDR3 amino acids: CASSSPDRAEQYF.

The CDR3 sequence is CASSYADANTEAFF. The chain joins TRBV12-3 or TRBV12-4 to TRBJ1-1. This CDR3 is built from 14 residues.

CDR3 sequence: CASSYLGEKLFF. The genes are TRBV6-5 and TRBJ1-4. This CDR3 is built from 12 residues. In germline, CDR1 is MNHEY, CDR2 SVGAGI.

The chain carries TRBV16 and TRBJ2-3; TCRdb names TRBD1, which stays unverified in the absence of DNA. The CDR3 length is 15 residues. CDR1 is KGHSY and CDR2 is FQNENV in the germline V gene. CDR3 sequence: CASSQGDRGADTQYF.